The next 30 T cell receptor beta chains were all read from a single sample in a study of blood T cell repertoires in COVID-19. Only in-frame clones appear in the TCRdb table, and some are missing; sequencing was by immunoSEQ multiplex PCR. The table includes approximately 210,000 clones, roughly 84% detected once. The sequencing sample was made of peripheral blood. These receptors originate from a woman of 80 years or more with acute or convalescent COVID-19.

The chain employs TRBV5-5 and TRBJ2-3, with D perhaps matching TRBD1 (6 bases). The germline V gene has CDR1 SGHKS and CDR2 YYEKEE (reference sequence). Between the trimmed V and J ends, which lost 0 bases and 1 base, there was a span of 15 bases. The CDR3 totals 17 residues. The CDR3 loop is CASSLAAGVSGTDTQYF. CDR3 in DNA: TGTGCCAGCAGCTTGGCTGCAGGGGTTAGTGGCACAGATACGCAGTATTTT.

The V call is TRBV9, the J call TRBJ2-7; perhaps TRBD1 as D (6 bases). CDR1 is SGDLS, CDR2 YYNGEE, per germline. V gave up 2 bases and J gave up 2 bases, with 8 bases separating them. The CDR3 spans 13 residues. The CDR3 region is CASSVDRTYEQYF. CDR3 in DNA: TGTGCCAGCAGCGTGGACAGAACCTACGAGCAGTACTTC.

V is TRBV7-2 and J is TRBJ2-1; TRBD2 matches 9 bases. The CDR3 is made up of 14 amino acids. With 5 bases clipped from V and 3 bases from J, the junction kept 2 bases outside the gene matches. Per the germline V gene, CDR1 is SGHTA and CDR2 is FQGNSA. Here the CDR3 reads CASSTTSGYNEQFF. CDR3 nucleotide sequence: TGTGCCAGCAGCACGACTAGCGGCTACAATGAGCAGTTCTTC.

The chain employs TRBV9 and TRBJ1-3; D gene uncertain. The V end lost 2 bases, the J end lost 1 base, and 10 bases lay between the germline ends. The CDR3 is 15 residues long. Germline CDR1 reads SGDLS; CDR2 reads YYNGEE. DNA for the CDR3: TGTGCCAGCAGCGTTCAGGATACATCTGGAAACACCATATATTTT. Translating gives CASSVQDTSGNTIYF.

The chain uses TRBV5-6 and TRBJ2-7; 8 bases are shared with TRBD2. Germline V gene data show CDR1 as SGHDT and CDR2 as YYEEEE. This CDR3 comprises 14 residues. With 1 base clipped from V and 3 bases from J, the junction kept 3 bases outside the gene matches. CDR3 sequence: CASSLPSGGYEQYF. The CDR3 bases are TGTGCCAGCAGCTTGCCCAGCGGGGGCTACGAGCAGTACTTC.

CDR3 DNA: TGCGCCAGCAGCCAAGAGGGCGCAGGGGCCTATAATTCACCCCTCCACTTT. Translation gives CASSQEGAGAYNSPLHF. The chain joins TRBV4-3 to TRBJ1-6, with D maybe TRBD1 (6 bases). The CDR3 totals 17 residues. CDR1 is LGHNA and CDR2 is YSLEER in the germline V gene. Trimming took off 0 bases at V and 2 bases at J, with 11 bases between the two ends.

The rearrangement uses TRBV19 and TRBJ1-5, with TRBD1 as a possible D gene (5 bases). The V gene lost 1 base and the J gene lost 7 bases, with 17 bases spanning the gap. CDR1 LNHDA and CDR2 SQIVND come from the germline V gene (reference sequence). The CDR3 sequence is 16 residues long. CDR3 in amino acids: CASSIGQGLAYQPQHF. CDR3 sequence (DNA): TGTGCCAGTAGTATAGGCCAGGGCTTAGCCTACCAGCCCCAGCATTTT.

The chain uses TRBV10-3 and TRBJ1-1; tentatively, D is TRBD1 (5 bases). The CDR3 runs 16 residues. Germline V gene lookup returns CDR1 ENHRY and CDR2 SYGVKD. The V and J ends lost 4 bases and 0 bases respectively, with 15 bases between them. The CDR3 DNA reads TGTGCCATCAGTGGGAGCGGGGCGGCGGTGAACACTGAAGCTTTCTTT. Translating gives CAISGSGAAVNTEAFF.

The V and J genes are TRBV28 and TRBJ1-1; D is unclear. Trimming shortened V by 6 bases and J by 5 bases, and 19 bases separated the two germline ends. Per the germline V gene, CDR1 is MDHEN and CDR2 is SYDVKM. This CDR3 has 15 residues. This chain's CDR3 is CASRPPHGPGTEAFF. Written as DNA, the CDR3 is TGTGCCAGCAGGCCCCCACACGGGCCGGGGACTGAAGCTTTCTTT.

The chain combines TRBV4-1 with TRBJ1-1; 9 nucleotides match TRBD1. The CDR3 is 15 residues long. Trimming at V came to 3 bases and at J to 2 bases, leaving 4 bases not matched to a gene. Germline values: CDR1 MGHRA, CDR2 YSYEKL. For the CDR3, the DNA is TGCGCCAGCAGCCAGATGGGACAGGGAAACACTGAAGCTTTCTTT. As protein: CASSQMGQGNTEAFF.

The chain uses TRBV18 and TRBJ1-3, with 9 bases identical to TRBD1. The germline CDR1 and CDR2 sequences are KGHSH and LQKENI. The V gene end was trimmed by 3 bases and the J gene end by 0 bases; junction bases not matched to a gene: 6. The CDR3 consists of 17 residues. The CDR3 DNA is TGTGCCAGCTCACCCGCTTGGACAGGGGCCTCTGGAAACACCATATATTTT. Its translation: CASSPAWTGASGNTIYF.

This chain connects TRBV6-5 to TRBJ1-2, with D maybe TRBD1 (6 bases). The ends were cut back, 6 bases at V and 1 base at J, with 9 bases in the middle. The CDR3 is 13 residues long. Germline V gene lookup returns CDR1 MNHEY and CDR2 SVGAGI. The CDR3: CASRADSNYGYTF. Written as DNA, the CDR3 is TGTGCCAGCAGAGCGGACAGTAACTATGGCTACACCTTC.

The chain recombines TRBV7-8 with TRBJ1-2; D is possibly TRBD1 (6 bases). The germline V and J ends were trimmed by 1 base and 5 bases, with 17 bases remaining between them. The length of the CDR3 is 16 residues. Looked up from germline, CDR1 is SGHVS and CDR2 is FQNEAQ. The CDR3 bases are TGTGCCAGCAGCTTAGACACAGGGTCGTCGGCGTATGGCTACACCTTC. Encoded protein: CASSLDTGSSAYGYTF.

The chain couples TRBV6-2 or TRBV6-3 to TRBJ2-3; weak D call: TRBD2 (5 bases). The CDR3 has 15 amino acids. V was shortened by 5 bases and J by 0 bases, with 12 bases between the two germline ends. CDR1 is MNHEY, CDR2 SVGEGT, per germline. The CDR3 loop is CASSTVRVSTDTQYF. CDR3 bases: TGTGCCAGCAGTACTGTGCGGGTTAGCACAGATACGCAGTATTTT.

This clone was picked up one time. The chain has TRBV7-2 and TRBJ2-5, with TRBD1 identical over 7 bases. The V segment lost 7 bases and the J segment 5 bases; nucleotides outside the gene matches: 19. The CDR3 contains 17 residues. CDR1 and CDR2 (germline): SGHTA, FQGNSA. The CDR3 DNA sequence: TGTGCCAGCACCTTGGGGGTTGGAAGGGGGCGAAGGGAGACCCAGTACTTC. It encodes CASTLGVGRGRRETQYF.

The table lists this clone with a count of one. J is TRBJ2-1 and V is TRBV10-1, with 8 bases identical to TRBD2. Germline-derived CDR1 and CDR2 are WNHNN and SYGVQD (reference sequence). The CDR3 is 16 amino acids. Trimming removed 0 bases from V and 4 bases from J; junction bases left unmatched: 5. The CDR3 region has the DNA TGCGCCAGCAGTGAGTCGTCGGGGGGGGGATACAATGAGCAGTTCTTC. Residues: CASSESSGGGYNEQFF.

This chain links TRBV6-5 with TRBJ2-7; a possible D gene is TRBD2 (5 bases). V was clipped by 6 bases and J by 3 bases, with 12 bases between them. The CDR3 is 13 amino acids. Germline V gene sequence: CDR1 MNHEY, CDR2 SVGAGI. The CDR3 sequence: CASSPSGFYEQYF. DNA of the CDR3: TGTGCCAGCAGCCCCTCGGGGTTCTACGAGCAGTACTTC.

This clone has a handful of counts. This chain uses TRBV2 with TRBJ1-1, with TRBD1 matching 7 bases. Trimming cost V 6 bases and J 1 base; bases outside gene matches: 11. The CDR3 spans 16 residues. Germline V gene lookup returns CDR1 SNHLY and CDR2 FYNNEI. The CDR3 coding sequence is TGTGCCAGCAGCAGGGACAGCATAAGGTCGAACACTGAAGCTTTCTTT. This sequence encodes CASSRDSIRSNTEAFF.

There are a few counts of this clone. The chain has TRBV14 and TRBJ1-2; D may be TRBD1 (5 bases). Trimming stripped 1 base from V and 2 bases from J, with 5 bases between. The CDR3 has 13 residues. CDR1 is SGHDN and CDR2 is FVKESK in the germline V gene. The DNA of the CDR3 is TGTGCCAGCAGCCAAGGACAGAACTATGGCTACACCTTC. This translates into CASSQGQNYGYTF.

The V and J genes are TRBV2 and TRBJ1-1; D ambiguous. V was shortened by 8 bases and J by 0 bases, with 13 bases between the two germline ends. This CDR3 spans 14 amino acids. The germline V gene has CDR1 SNHLY and CDR2 FYNNEI. Here the CDR3 DNA reads TGTGCCAGCTATTCGGGTTACCTGAACACTGAAGCTTTCTTT. Protein product: CASYSGYLNTEAFF.

The chain joins TRBV29-1 to TRBJ2-3; 7 nucleotides match TRBD2. The CDR3 contains 14 residues. The V segment lost 5 bases and the J segment 6 bases; nucleotides outside the gene matches: 11. The germline gives CDR1 SQVTM, CDR2 ANQGSEA. CDR3: CSVSRGDVSDTQYF. CDR3 coding DNA: TGCAGCGTTTCCCGGGGGGACGTTTCGGATACGCAGTATTTT.

On this clone itself: This same CDR3 is encoded by further DNA sequences in the sample. The rearrangement links TRBV5-4 to TRBJ1-2; D perhaps matches TRBD1 (5 bases). V lost 1 base, J lost 2 bases, and 9 bases lay in between. The germline gives CDR1 SGHNT, CDR2 YYREEE (reference sequence). This CDR3 is built from 14 residues. CDR3 residues: CASSLQGTNYGYTF. The CDR3 DNA reads TGTGCCAGCAGCTTGCAGGGAACCAACTATGGCTACACCTTC.

This clone was seen only once. The V gene is TRBV19, the J gene TRBJ2-5, with TRBD2 matching over 15 bases. CDR1 and CDR2 (germline): LNHDA, SQIVND (reference sequence). Trimming cost V 3 bases and J 3 bases; bases outside gene matches: 8. This CDR3 has 18 residues. The CDR3 bases are TGTGCCAGTAGTATGGTCCCGGGACTAGCGGGGGGCAAAGAGACCCAGTACTTC. Translating gives CASSMVPGLAGGKETQYF.

The rearrangement links TRBV21-1 to TRBJ2-7; the D call TRBD2 from the table was never checked on the DNA. TRBV21-1 is annotated as a pseudogene. There are 15 residues in the CDR3. The CDR3 spells CASSTPTPTSYEQYF. DNA of the CDR3: TGTGCCAGCAGCACCCCAACCCCTACCTCCTACGAGCAGTACTTC.

This clone was found a few times. The chain is built from TRBV2 and TRBJ1-5; 9 bases are shared with TRBD1. Germline CDR1 and CDR2: SNHLY and FYNNEI. V was clipped by 5 bases and J by 4 bases; unmatched bases: 6. CDR3 length equals 15 residues. The CDR3 coding sequence is TGTGCCAGCAGTCCGGACAGGGGACTTAATCAGCCCCAGCATTTT. It yields the protein CASSPDRGLNQPQHF.

This chain joins TRBV7-9 and TRBJ1-5, with TRBD1 matching 7 bases. The CDR3 spans 15 residues. The germline V gene encodes CDR1 SEHNR and CDR2 FQNEAQ (reference sequence). V gave up 1 base and J gave up 6 bases; unmatched junction bases: 6. DNA of the CDR3: TGTGCCAGCAGCTTAGGGAGGGGGCCAAGTCAGCCCCAGCATTTT. It translates to CASSLGRGPSQPQHF. Looking up the rest from reference TRBV7-9 and TRBJ1-5 gives the full variable domain: DTGVSQNPRHKITKRGQNVTFRCDPISEHNRLYWYRQTLGQGPEFLTYFQNEAQLEKSRLLSDRFSAERPKGSFSTLEIQRTEQGDSAMYLCASSLGRGPSQPQHFGDGTRLSIL.

This rearrangement joins TRBV19 to TRBJ1-1; 9 positions agree with TRBD1. This CDR3 is 16 amino acids long. Trimming cost V 3 bases and J 4 bases; bases outside gene matches: 9. CDR1 is LNHDA, CDR2 SQIVND, per germline (reference sequence). CDR3 DNA: TGTGCCAGTAGTATTCTTCAGGGACAGGGAGGCACTGAAGCTTTCTTT. This encodes CASSILQGQGGTEAFF.

This sequence joins TRBV3-1 (or the pseudogene TRBV3-2) and TRBJ2-5; a possible D gene is TRBD1 (6 bases). From germline, CDR1 is LGHDT and CDR2 YNNKEL (reference sequence). V lost 2 bases and J 5 bases, leaving 9 bases between the germline ends. The CDR3 extends over 13 amino acids. As DNA, the CDR3 is TGTGCCAGCAGCCAATGGCAGGGGGAGACCCAGTACTTC. Its translation: CASSQWQGETQYF.

The chain has TRBV9 and TRBJ1-2; a weak D match, TRBD1 (6 bases). CDR1 and CDR2 from the germline V gene are SGDLS and YYNGEE. V shed 6 bases and J shed 4 bases, with 19 bases lying between them. There are 15 residues in the CDR3. CDR3: CASTRGGGGIYGYTF. The CDR3 DNA sequence: TGTGCCAGCACCCGGGGGGGCGGTGGAATCTATGGCTACACCTTC.

This clone came up once. The J gene is TRBJ1-2, the V gene TRBV12-3 or TRBV12-4, with D tentatively TRBD1 (5 bases). With 8 bases removed from V and 8 bases from J, the gap between germline ends came to 15 bases. CDR3 length equals 12 residues. CDR3 DNA: TGTGCCAGCGCTATTGAAGACAGAGGCTACACCTTC. Translation: CASAIEDRGYTF.